This T cell receptor beta chain was identified in a study of early T cells in non-severe SARS-CoV-2 infection. Study background: Chains were unpaired, as sequencing was done on bulk RNA from unsorted whole blood. Study-wide results and caveats: The matching step, a VDJdb search, favored anti-spike CD8 responses and missed private and CD4 specificities.

Comment on this clonotype: Its antigen is unknown.

The protocol attached unique molecular identifiers to individual cDNA molecules. A single record per CDR3 protein comes from TCRdb applying MiXCR to the 5' RACE reads. The table records approximately 56,000 distinct CDR3 sequences, around 16% of them present only once. Looked up from germline, CDR1 is WSHSY and CDR2 is SAAADI. This CDR3 contains 15 residues. V gave up 7 bases and J gave up 10 bases; unmatched junction bases: 12. This chain links TRBV10-2 with TRBJ1-6, with 8 bases that match TRBD1. The receptor's source is an adult who was a healthcare worker with PCR-confirmed SARS-CoV-2 infection or an uninfected control (not recorded which). Sequenced here: whole blood, sampled at baseline. This CDR3 reads CASTPRQGAESPLHF. The CDR3 nucleotides read TGCGCCAGCACGCCGAGGCAGGGGGCAGAGTCACCCCTCCACTTT.